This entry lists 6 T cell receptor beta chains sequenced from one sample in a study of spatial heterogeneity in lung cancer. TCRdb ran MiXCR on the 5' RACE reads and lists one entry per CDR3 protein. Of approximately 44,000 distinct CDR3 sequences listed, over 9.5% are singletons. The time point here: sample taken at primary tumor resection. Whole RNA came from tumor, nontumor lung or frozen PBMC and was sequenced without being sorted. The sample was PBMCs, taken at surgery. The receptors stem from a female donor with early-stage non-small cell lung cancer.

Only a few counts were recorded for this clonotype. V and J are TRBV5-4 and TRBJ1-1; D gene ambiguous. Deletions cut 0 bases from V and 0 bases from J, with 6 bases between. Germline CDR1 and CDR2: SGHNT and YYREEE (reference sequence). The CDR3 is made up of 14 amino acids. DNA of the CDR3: TGTGCCAGCAGCTTGGAAGTATTGAACACTGAAGCTTTCTTT. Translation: CASSLEVLNTEAFF.

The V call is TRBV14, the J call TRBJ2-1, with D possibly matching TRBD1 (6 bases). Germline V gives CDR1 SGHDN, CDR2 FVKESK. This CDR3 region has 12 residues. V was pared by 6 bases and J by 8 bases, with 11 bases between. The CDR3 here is CASRLGGHEQFF. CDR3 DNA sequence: TGTGCCAGCAGACTTGGGGGCCATGAGCAGTTCTTC. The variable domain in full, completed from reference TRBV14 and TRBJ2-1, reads EAGVTQFPSHSVIEKGQTVTLRCDPISGHDNLYWYRRVMGKEIKFLLHFVKESKQDESGMPNNRFLAERTGGTYSTLKVQPAELEDSGVYFCASRLGGHEQFFGPGTRLTVL.

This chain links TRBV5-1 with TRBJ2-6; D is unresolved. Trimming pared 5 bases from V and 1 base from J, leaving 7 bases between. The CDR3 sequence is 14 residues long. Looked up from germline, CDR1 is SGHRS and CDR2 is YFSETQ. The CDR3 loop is CASRASSGANVLTF. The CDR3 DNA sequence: TGCGCCAGCAGGGCTTCTTCTGGGGCCAACGTCCTGACTTTC.

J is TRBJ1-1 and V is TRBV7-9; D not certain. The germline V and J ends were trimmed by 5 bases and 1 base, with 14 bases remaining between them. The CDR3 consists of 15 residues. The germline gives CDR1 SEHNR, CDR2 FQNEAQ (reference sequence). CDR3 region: CASSPLWWENTEAFF. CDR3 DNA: TGTGCCAGCAGCCCACTTTGGTGGGAGAACACTGAAGCTTTCTTT. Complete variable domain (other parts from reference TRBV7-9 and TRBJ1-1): DTGVSQNPRHKITKRGQNVTFRCDPISEHNRLYWYRQTLGQGPEFLTYFQNEAQLEKSRLLSDRFSAERPKGSFSTLEIQRTEQGDSAMYLCASSPLWWENTEAFFGQGTRLTVV.

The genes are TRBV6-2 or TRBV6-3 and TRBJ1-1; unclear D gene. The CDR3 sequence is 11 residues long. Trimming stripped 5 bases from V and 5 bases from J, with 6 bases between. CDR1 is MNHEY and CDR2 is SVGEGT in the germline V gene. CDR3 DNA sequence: TGTGCCAGCAGTAAGATGACTGAAGCTTTCTTT. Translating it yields CASSKMTEAFF.

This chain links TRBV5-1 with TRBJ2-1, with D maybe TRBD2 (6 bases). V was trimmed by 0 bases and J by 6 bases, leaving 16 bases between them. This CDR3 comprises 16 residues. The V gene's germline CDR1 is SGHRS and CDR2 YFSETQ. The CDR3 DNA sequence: TGCGCCAGCAGCTTGGAGAGGCTAGCGTCAGCCAATGAGCAGTTCTTC. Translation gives CASSLERLASANEQFF.